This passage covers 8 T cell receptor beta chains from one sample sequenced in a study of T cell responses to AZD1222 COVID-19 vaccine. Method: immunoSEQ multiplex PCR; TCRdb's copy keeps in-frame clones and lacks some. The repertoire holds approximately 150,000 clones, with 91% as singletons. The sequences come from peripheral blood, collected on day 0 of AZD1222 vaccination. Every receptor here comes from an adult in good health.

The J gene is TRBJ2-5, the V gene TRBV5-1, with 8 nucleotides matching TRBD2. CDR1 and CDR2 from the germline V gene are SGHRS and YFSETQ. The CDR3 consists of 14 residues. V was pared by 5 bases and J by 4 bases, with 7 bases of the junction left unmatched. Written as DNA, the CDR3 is TGCGCCAGCAGAACTAAAGCGGGAGCAGAGACCCAGTACTTC. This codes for CASRTKAGAETQYF.

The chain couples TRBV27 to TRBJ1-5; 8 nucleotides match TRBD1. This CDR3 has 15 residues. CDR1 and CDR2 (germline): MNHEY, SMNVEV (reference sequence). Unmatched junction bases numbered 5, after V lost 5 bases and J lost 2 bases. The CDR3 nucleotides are TGTGCCAGCAGTGTAGCAGGGGGCGGCAATCAGCCCCAGCATTTT. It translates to CASSVAGGGNQPQHF.

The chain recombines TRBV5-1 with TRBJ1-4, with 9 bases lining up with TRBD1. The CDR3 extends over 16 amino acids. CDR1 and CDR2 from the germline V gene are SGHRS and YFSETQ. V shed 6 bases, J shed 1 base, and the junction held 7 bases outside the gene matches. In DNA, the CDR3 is TGCGCCAGCAAGGGACAGGGAGGGGGAACTAATGAAAAACTGTTTTTT. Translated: CASKGQGGGTNEKLFF.

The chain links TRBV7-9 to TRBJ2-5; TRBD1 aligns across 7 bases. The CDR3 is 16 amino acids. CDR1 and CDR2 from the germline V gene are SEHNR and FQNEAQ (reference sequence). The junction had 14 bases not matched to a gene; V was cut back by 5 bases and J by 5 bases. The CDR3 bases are TGTGCCAGCAGCACTAATATCGACAGGGCGAGGGAGACCCAGTACTTC. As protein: CASSTNIDRARETQYF.

The DNA for the CDR3 is TGTGCCAGTGGACGGGGGCTTAATGAAAAACTGTTTTTT. Protein sequence: CASGRGLNEKLFF. V gene TRBV11-2 combines with J gene TRBJ1-4, with D perhaps TRBD1 (6 bases). From germline, CDR1 is SGHAT and CDR2 FQNNGV. With 9 bases removed from V and 4 bases from J, the gap between germline ends came to 12 bases. The CDR3 has 13 residues. The whole variable domain, filled in from reference TRBV11-2 and TRBJ1-4, reads EAGVAQSPRYKIIEKRQSVAFWCNPISGHATLYWYQQILGQGPKLLIQFQNNGVVDDSQLPKDRFSAERLKGVDSTLKIQPAKLEDSAVYLCASGRGLNEKLFFGSGTQLSVL.

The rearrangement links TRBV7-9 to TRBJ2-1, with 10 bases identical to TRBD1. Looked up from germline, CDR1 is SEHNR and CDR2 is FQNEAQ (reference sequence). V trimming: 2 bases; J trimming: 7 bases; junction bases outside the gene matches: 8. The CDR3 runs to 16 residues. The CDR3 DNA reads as TGTGCCAGCAGCTTAAGTGACAGGGGGCTGAGGAATGAGCAGTTCTTC. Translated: CASSLSDRGLRNEQFF.

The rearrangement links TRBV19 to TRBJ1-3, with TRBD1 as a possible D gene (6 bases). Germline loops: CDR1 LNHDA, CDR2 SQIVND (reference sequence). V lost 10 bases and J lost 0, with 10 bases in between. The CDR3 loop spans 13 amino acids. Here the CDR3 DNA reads TGTGCCACTTCGACAGGCTCTGGAAACACCATATATTTT. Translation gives CATSTGSGNTIYF.

This CDR3 reads CASSLGPGTDEAFF. CDR3 sequence (DNA): TGTGCCAGCAGCTTAGGTCCCGGGACGGATGAAGCTTTCTTT. The V and J genes are TRBV7-9 and TRBJ1-1; perhaps TRBD1 as D (5 bases). Germline V CDR1 and CDR2: SEHNR, FQNEAQ (reference sequence). The CDR3 spans 14 residues. Trimming removed 1 base from V and 7 bases from J, with 13 bases in between.